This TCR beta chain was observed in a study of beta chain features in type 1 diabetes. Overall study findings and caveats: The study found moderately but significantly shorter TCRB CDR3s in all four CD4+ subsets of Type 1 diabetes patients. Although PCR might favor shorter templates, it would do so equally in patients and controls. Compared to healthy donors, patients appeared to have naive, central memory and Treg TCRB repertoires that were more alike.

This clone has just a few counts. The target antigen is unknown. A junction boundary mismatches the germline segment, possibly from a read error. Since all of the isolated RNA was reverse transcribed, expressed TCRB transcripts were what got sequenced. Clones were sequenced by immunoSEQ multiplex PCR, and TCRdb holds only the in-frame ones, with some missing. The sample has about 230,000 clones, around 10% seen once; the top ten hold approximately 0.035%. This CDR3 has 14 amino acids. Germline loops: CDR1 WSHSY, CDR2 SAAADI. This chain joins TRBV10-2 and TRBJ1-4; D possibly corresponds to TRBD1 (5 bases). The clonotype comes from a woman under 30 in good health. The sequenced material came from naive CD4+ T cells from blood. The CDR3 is CASSAEIGTENLFF. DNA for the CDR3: TGCGCCAGCAGTGCAGAGATAGGGACTGAAAATCTGTTTTTT.